What follows is one T cell receptor (beta chain) and its context. Its antigen is unknown. There are 11 residues in the CDR3. Trimming stripped 3 bases from V and 10 bases from J, with 10 bases between. The germline CDR1 and CDR2 sequences are ENHRY and SYGVKD. All glioblastoma patients lacked an isocitrate dehydrogenase mutation. This sample is drawn from a study of glioma-infiltrating T cells after dendritic cell vaccination. On the study more broadly: Between about 2003 and 2013, patients got autologous tumor lysate-pulsed dendritic cell vaccines.

The immunoSEQ assay amplified TCRB CDR3 from up to roughly 2 ug DNA. Clones were read by immunoSEQ multiplex PCR, and TCRdb kept only the in-frame ones, dropping some. The sample consists of about 3,700 clones, approximately 93% of them appearing once. Study-level points and caveats: Longer survival after dendritic cell vaccination followed higher pretreatment TIL content.

The sequenced sample was blood, obtained before dendritic cell vaccination. The receptor's source is a human donor with glioblastoma. This sequence joins TRBV10-3 and TRBJ2-7; D perhaps matches TRBD2 (5 bases). DNA for the CDR3: TGTGCCATCAGTGACCGGGATATTCAGTACTTC. Translation gives CAISDRDIQYF.